The 15 T cell receptor beta chains below come from one sample, sequenced in a study of blood T cell repertoires in COVID-19. Measured with immunoSEQ multiplex PCR; TCRdb has only the in-frame clones, and not every one. The data contain roughly 100,000 clones, approximately 78% of them singletons. Input material: peripheral blood. The receptors shown here come from a man in his sixties with active or convalescent COVID-19.

The rearrangement links TRBV5-1 to TRBJ2-2; 9 nucleotides line up with TRBD1. After removal of 4 bases from V and 1 base from J, the junction contained 8 bases not matched to a gene. Per germline, CDR1 SGHRS and CDR2 YFSETQ. The CDR3 has 17 residues. The CDR3 DNA is TGCGCCAGCAGCCTGTACAACAGGGGGCGGAACACCGGGGAGCTGTTTTTT. It specifies CASSLYNRGRNTGELFF.

V is TRBV2 and J is TRBJ2-1; 7 bases match TRBD2. The germline gives CDR1 SNHLY, CDR2 FYNNEI. Trimming at V came to 3 bases and at J to 9 bases, leaving 5 bases not matched to a gene. The CDR3 length is 13 residues. The CDR3 DNA sequence: TGTGCCAGCAGTGAGTCGGGAGGAGGTGAGCAGTTCTTC. Translating it yields CASSESGGGEQFF.

The V call is TRBV19, the J call TRBJ2-1; tentative D call: TRBD1 (5 bases). Germline-derived CDR1 and CDR2 are LNHDA and SQIVND (reference sequence). There are 16 residues in the CDR3. V was shortened by 6 bases and J by 2 bases, with 17 bases between the two germline ends. The DNA of the CDR3 is TGTGCCAGTAGCCTCGAAGGGGATCTCCCCTACAATGAGCAGTTCTTC. This sequence encodes CASSLEGDLPYNEQFF.

This clone has a single count. This rearrangement joins TRBV6-1 to TRBJ1-2; 7 nucleotides match TRBD1. The length of the CDR3 is 16 residues. V lost 0 bases and J lost 1; bases outside the gene matches: 5. Germline lookup yields CDR1 MNHNS and CDR2 SASEGT. The CDR3 reads CASSEATGVLNYGYTF. The CDR3 region has the DNA TGTGCCAGCAGTGAAGCCACAGGGGTTCTTAACTATGGCTACACCTTC.

The rearrangement joins TRBV5-5 to TRBJ2-4; the match to TRBD1 covers 7 bases. The germline CDR1 and CDR2 sequences are SGHKS and YYEKEE (reference sequence). This CDR3 spans 14 amino acids. V dropped 5 bases and J dropped 3; count of bases not matched to a gene: 5. The CDR3 spells CASRQGVGKNIQYF. In nucleotides, the CDR3 is TGTGCCAGCAGGCAGGGGGTCGGCAAAAACATTCAGTACTTC.

The rearrangement links TRBV10-2 to TRBJ1-5, with a weak D call TRBD1 (6 bases). This CDR3 has 13 amino acids. V shed 6 bases and J shed 4 bases, with 10 bases lying between them. CDR1 and CDR2 (germline): WSHSY, SAAADI. The chain's CDR3 is CASSKQGNQPQHF. CDR3 DNA sequence: TGCGCCAGCAGCAAACAGGGAAATCAGCCCCAGCATTTT.

The genes are TRBV28 and TRBJ1-3; 7 bases are a match to TRBD1. J was trimmed by 4 bases and V by 6 bases; bases with no gene match: 12. CDR3 length: 16 residues. CDR1 and CDR2 (germline): MDHEN, SYDVKM. The CDR3 here is CASSPRGRRGGNTIYF. Written as DNA, the CDR3 is TGTGCCAGCAGCCCTAGGGGGCGGAGGGGCGGAAACACCATATATTTT.

The chain employs TRBV9 and TRBJ2-3; 8 nucleotides agree with TRBD2. The CDR3 totals 15 residues. J gave up 2 bases and V 4 bases, and 6 bases lay outside the gene matches. Germline V gene sequence: CDR1 SGDLS, CDR2 YYNGEE. CDR3 residues: CASSIHGLATDTQYF. CDR3 sequence (DNA): TGTGCCAGCAGCATACATGGACTAGCCACAGATACGCAGTATTTT.

This rearrangement joins TRBV15 to TRBJ1-6, with 10 bases lining up with TRBD1. Germline V gene data show CDR1 as LNHNV and CDR2 as YYDKDF (reference sequence). This CDR3 contains 16 residues. Germline trimming cut 4 bases from V and 4 bases from J; bases unmatched to any gene: 4. The chain's CDR3 is CATSNDRGPYNSPLHF. The CDR3 nucleotides read TGTGCCACCAGCAACGACAGGGGGCCTTATAATTCACCCCTCCACTTT.

V and J are TRBV30 and TRBJ2-2; D may be TRBD1 (6 bases). The CDR3 totals 14 residues. CDR1 and CDR2 from the germline V gene are GTSNPN and SVGIG (reference sequence). Trimming stripped 4 bases from V and 4 bases from J, with 13 bases between. The CDR3 loop is CAWTGTSITGELFF. In DNA, the CDR3 is TGTGCCTGGACCGGGACATCGATCACCGGGGAGCTGTTTTTT.

V is TRBV4-1 and J is TRBJ2-1; the D gene is possibly TRBD2 (6 bases). There are 16 residues in the CDR3. The V and J ends lost 0 bases and 5 bases respectively, with 14 bases between them. The germline V gene encodes CDR1 MGHRA and CDR2 YSYEKL. The CDR3 region has the DNA TGCGCCAGCAGCCAAGATTTAAGGACTAAAAACAATGAGCAGTTCTTC. Its protein is CASSQDLRTKNNEQFF.

The rearrangement joins TRBV7-9 to TRBJ2-1, with TRBD2 matching 14 bases. This CDR3 contains 17 residues. From germline, CDR1 is SEHNR and CDR2 FQNEAQ (reference sequence). Trimming took 5 bases from V and 10 from J; bases not matched to a gene: 13. This chain's CDR3 is CASSGRRTSGGMGEQFF. In nucleotides, the CDR3 is TGTGCCAGCAGCGGTCGAAGGACTAGCGGGGGGATGGGAGAGCAGTTCTTC.

In the case of this clone: At one end the junction does not follow the germline gene, possibly because of a read error. The rearrangement joins TRBV24-1 to TRBJ2-1, with D tentatively TRBD2 (5 bases). The germline CDR1 and CDR2 sequences are KGHDR and SFDVKD. This CDR3 is 15 amino acids long. DNA for the CDR3: TGTGCCACCGGTGAGGGCCAGACCGCCTACAATGAGCAGTTCTTC. This sequence encodes CATGEGQTAYNEQFF.

The CDR3 reads CASSSAGTGPEKLFF. CDR3 bases: TGTGCCAGCAGTTCCGCCGGGACAGGACCTGAAAAACTGTTTTTT. The chain employs TRBV27 and TRBJ1-4; 8 bases align to TRBD1. The V segment lost 4 bases and the J segment 7 bases; nucleotides outside the gene matches: 8. From germline, CDR1 is MNHEY and CDR2 SMNVEV (reference sequence). This CDR3 comprises 15 residues.

The rearrangement uses TRBV7-6 and TRBJ2-5; TRBD2 aligns across 12 bases. V shed 8 bases, J shed 5 bases, and the junction held 9 bases outside the gene matches. There are 15 residues in the CDR3. Germline values: CDR1 SGHVS, CDR2 FNYEAQ. The CDR3 reads CASFGGGLAGETQYF. The CDR3 DNA is TGTGCCAGCTTTGGAGGGGGACTAGCGGGTGAGACCCAGTACTTC.